This TCR beta chain emerged from a study of T cells expressing NK-cell markers. This CDR3 has 13 amino acids. CDR1 and CDR2 from the germline V gene are KGHSY and FQNENV. Reanalyzing the 5' RACE reads, TCRdb keeps one entry per CDR3 protein, without DNA. Here the sample table reports about 260,000 distinct CDR3 sequences. Findings of the study overall: In a handful of donors, dominant NKG2C+ clonotypes were roughly 1.0-8% of CD8+ T cells.

As to this clonotype: Its matching antigen is unknown.

The clonotype was recovered from a woman aged 18 to 75 in good health. The material sequenced was blood T cells: a sorted CD56 or NKG2C T cell subset, CD4+ or CD8+ T cells, or bulk PBMC T cells (not recorded which). The V and J genes are TRBV16 and TRBJ2-3; TCRdb gives TRBD2 as the D gene, but with no DNA this cannot be confirmed. CDR3 region: CASSQSREGTQYF.